This T cell receptor (beta chain) was sequenced in a study of blood T cells in healthy people across ages (dated by TCRdb to 2015 to 2017). For context, the study as a whole: In model experiments, template switching captured roughly one uniquely barcoded TCR beta cDNA molecule for every two T cells. The study analyzed two additional independent replicas of 1 million unique cDNA reads from the same blood draw for two donors, one aged 18 to 29 and one aged 80 or older. Donors were grouped into four age groups: young (average approximately 16 years), middle-aged (about 40), aged (roughly 67) and long-lived (around 80). The study measured age-related changes in TCR beta repertoire diversity using deep sequencing normalized with unique cDNA molecular identifiers. To avoid experimental bias, donors of different ages were randomly spread across the sequencing lanes. The full study reports these points: As age increased, observed TCR beta diversity per million T cells dropped in a roughly linear way, and a significant reduction was already evident by age 40. Compared with the aged group, more naive CD4+ T cells, fewer expanded clones and increased TCR diversity were shown by the long-lived group, suggesting age selection. Total diversity estimates from one million sequenced T cells were considered lower bounds and underestimates. The CMV infection status of donors was not known, potentially confounding age-related changes in expanded clonotypes. There was a strong correlation between observed TCR beta diversity and the percentage of naive T cells measured by flow cytometry. Since profiling was done on bulk unsorted PBMCs, naive and antigen-experienced compartments could not be conclusively compared.

Library preparation employed 5' RACE. Instrument on record: Illumina HiSeq 2500. The second PCR ran for about 6 to 11 cycles and used a J-beta primer mix along with a sample-barcoded 5' primer. A unique molecular identifier was introduced onto each TCR beta cDNA molecule by a template-switch 5' adaptor carrying 12 random nucleotides. At least 2.5 million CDR3-containing paired-end reads were obtained from each sample. The Mint cDNA synthesis kit, primed by a TRBC-specific oligonucleotide, was used to synthesize first-strand cDNA from all RNA. Following uracil-DNA glycosylase treatment, a first 18-cycle PCR with universal primers M1SS and BC2_uni_R was performed on all cDNA. The authors' pipeline ran thus. For normalization, 1 million high-quality reads, each with a distinct molecular identifier, were randomly selected from each sample. Instead of being binned into consensus sequences, reads that shared molecular identifiers were thrown out. MiTCR, with a Q25 quality threshold and the strictest error-elimination algorithm, was used for CDR3 identification, clonotype clustering and error correction. A nonparametric unseen species model using Euler transformation provided a lower-bound estimate of total TCR beta diversity. TCRdb ran its own pipeline on the public reads, namely fastp trimming at Q25 and MiXCR clone calling, and kept in-frame beta chains. Entries are consolidated by CDR3 protein sequence, retaining the most common genes and DNA. The V and J calls, along with clone size, are taken from TCRdb and not from the paper's own processing. In all, the sample holds about a million distinct CDR3 sequences, and roughly 51% of those were seen once. The top ten clones comprise around 21% of the sample.

The donors were around 39 Caucasian individuals from Russia, aged 6 to 90 years, who were systemically healthy. Ten milliliters of peripheral blood were drawn from each donor into EDTA-treated Vacutainer tubes. Ficoll-Paque density-gradient centrifugation was used to isolate PBMCs, with at least 7 million obtained per sample. Trizol reagent was used to extract total RNA from PBMCs, with at least 5.5 micrograms per sample. For every donor, flow cytometry on a PBMC aliquot measured the percentage of naive CD45RAhigh/CD27high T cells. A remark on this clonotype: The antigen it recognizes is unknown. Per-base quality was not reported, and no clone a single base away is much larger than it.

There are 16 amino acids in the CDR3, from cysteine to phenylalanine inclusive. Only the CDR3 DNA is retained, 48 bases long and in frame from the first base. The germline V gene supplies CDR1 MDHEN and CDR2 SYDVKM. Compared with germline, V lacks 4 bases and J lacks 0 bases; bases without a gene match: 9. This TCR was sampled from a woman aged 60-70 years in good health. The sequencing sample was made of blood. The chain joins TRBV28 to TRBJ2-7; 7 central nucleotides agree with TRBD1. At the DNA level, the sequence is TGTGCCAGCAGTTCTCTCCACAGGGGAAGCTCCTACGAGCAGTACTTC. Its coded protein is CASSSLHRGSSYEQYF.